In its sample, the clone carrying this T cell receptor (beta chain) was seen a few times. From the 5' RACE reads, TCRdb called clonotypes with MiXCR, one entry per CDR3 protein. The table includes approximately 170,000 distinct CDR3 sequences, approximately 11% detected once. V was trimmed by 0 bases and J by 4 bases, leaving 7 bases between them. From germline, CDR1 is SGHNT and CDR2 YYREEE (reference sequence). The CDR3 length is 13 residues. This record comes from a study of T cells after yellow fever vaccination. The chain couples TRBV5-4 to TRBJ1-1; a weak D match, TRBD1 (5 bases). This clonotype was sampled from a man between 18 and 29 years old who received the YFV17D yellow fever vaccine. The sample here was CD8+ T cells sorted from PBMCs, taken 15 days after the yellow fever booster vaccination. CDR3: CASSLAGPTEAFF. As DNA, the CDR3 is TGTGCCAGCAGCTTGGCAGGGCCCACTGAAGCTTTCTTT.